The 13 T cell receptor beta chains in this list originate from one sample, sequenced in a study of blood T cells in healthy people across ages. Using a J-beta primer mix together with a sample-barcoded 5' primer, a second PCR was run for roughly 7 to 11 cycles. TCRdb analysed the 5' RACE reads with MiXCR anew, one entry per CDR3 protein. The table has 1.5 million to 2 million distinct CDR3 sequences, 28% seen once. The sequenced sample was blood. The receptors derive from a woman aged 25 to 45 in good health.

The chain recombines TRBV20-1 with TRBJ1-1; 9 bases line up with TRBD1. V lost 5 bases, J lost 4 bases, and 8 bases stayed unmatched. The CDR3 runs to 14 residues. Germline V gene data show CDR1 as DFQATT and CDR2 as SNEGSKA (reference sequence). The CDR3 bases are TGCAGTGCTGCAACAGGGGGCTGGATCACTGAAGCTTTCTTT. Protein sequence: CSAATGGWITEAFF.

The V gene is TRBV27, the J gene TRBJ2-7; 8 positions agree with TRBD2. V trimming: 0 bases; J trimming: 6 bases; junction bases outside the gene matches: 7. Per germline, CDR1 MNHEY and CDR2 SMNVEV (reference sequence). The CDR3 is made up of 15 amino acids. The chain's CDR3 is CASSLSLAGVVEQYF. As DNA, the CDR3 is TGTGCCAGCAGTTTATCCCTAGCGGGTGTGGTCGAGCAGTACTTC.

In this sample, this clonotype turned up a few times. This chain joins TRBV18 and TRBJ2-1, with TRBD2 identical over 14 bases. Germline CDR1 is KGHSH and CDR2 is LQKENI. The CDR3 contains 17 residues. The J segment lost 2 bases and the V segment lost 0 bases, leaving 0 bases of the junction unmatched. CDR3 nucleotide sequence: TGTGCCAGCTCACCACCGGGACTAGCGGGGGCCTACAATGAGCAGTTCTTC. Its protein is CASSPPGLAGAYNEQFF.

The table lists this clonotype with a few counts. The V gene is TRBV28, the J gene TRBJ2-2; D is unresolved. Trimming removed 6 bases from V and 4 bases from J, with 6 bases in between. The germline V gene encodes CDR1 MDHEN and CDR2 SYDVKM. The CDR3 runs 12 residues. The CDR3 sequence is CASRIATGELFF. The DNA for the CDR3 is TGTGCCAGCAGAATAGCCACCGGGGAGCTGTTTTTT.

J is TRBJ2-5 and V is TRBV6-1; D not resolved. The germline gives CDR1 MNHNS, CDR2 SASEGT. CDR3 length: 15 residues. V was pared by 5 bases and J by 5 bases, with 18 bases between. This CDR3 reads CASSLTLLGRETQYF. CDR3 nucleotide sequence: TGTGCCAGCAGTTTGACACTATTGGGCAGGGAGACCCAGTACTTC.

Many counts were recorded for this clonotype. This sequence joins TRBV28 and TRBJ2-1; D uncertain. From germline, CDR1 is MDHEN and CDR2 SYDVKM. The CDR3 spans 11 residues. Trimming took 8 bases from V and 8 from J, leaving 10 bases between them. CDR3: CASATWDEQFF. CDR3 in DNA: TGTGCCAGCGCCACGTGGGATGAGCAGTTCTTC.

Many counts were recorded for this clonotype. This rearrangement joins TRBV7-2 to TRBJ2-1; no definite D call. The ends were cut back, 1 base at V and 6 bases at J, with 7 bases in the middle. This CDR3 is 13 amino acids long. From germline, CDR1 is SGHTA and CDR2 FQGNSA. The CDR3: CASSLGGFNEQFF. CDR3 DNA: TGTGCCAGCAGCTTAGGAGGCTTCAATGAGCAGTTCTTC.

The chain has TRBV28 and TRBJ2-1; TRBD2 agrees at 13 bases. Germline V gives CDR1 MDHEN, CDR2 SYDVKM. The J segment lost 7 bases and the V segment lost 4 bases, leaving 4 bases of the junction unmatched. The CDR3 is 15 amino acids. In nucleotides, the CDR3 is TGTGCCAGCAGTTCAGGGACTAGCGGGGCGAATGAGCAGTTCTTC. Translating it yields CASSSGTSGANEQFF.

This rearrangement joins TRBV28 to TRBJ2-7, with 11 bases identical to TRBD2. Per germline, CDR1 MDHEN and CDR2 SYDVKM. J lost 2 bases, V lost 4 bases, and 4 bases had no gene match. CDR3 length equals 15 residues. The CDR3 loop reads CASSSRGLAAYEQYF. DNA of the CDR3: TGTGCCAGCAGTTCCCGGGGACTAGCGGCCTACGAGCAGTACTTC.

The chain uses TRBV5-1 and TRBJ2-7, with a weak D call TRBD2 (6 bases). The CDR3 runs 16 residues. The V gene's germline CDR1 is SGHRS and CDR2 YFSETQ. The ends were cut back, 4 bases at V and 4 bases at J, with 21 bases in the middle. Written as DNA, the CDR3 is TGCGCCAGCAGCACTGGCCGGAGGGCCGAAGGTTACGAGCAGTACTTC. Translated: CASSTGRRAEGYEQYF.

The gene calls are TRBV3-1 and TRBJ2-1; unclear D gene. The CDR3 has 12 amino acids. Trimming took 4 bases from V and 13 from J, leaving 14 bases between them. Germline values: CDR1 LGHDT, CDR2 YNNKEL (reference sequence). The CDR3 protein is CASSPVVGGQFF. In nucleotides, the CDR3 is TGTGCCAGCAGCCCCGTAGTGGGTGGCCAGTTCTTC.

This clonotype was recorded many times. The chain joins TRBV5-1 to TRBJ2-1, with TRBD1 as a possible D gene (6 bases). CDR3 length equals 12 residues. The ends were cut back, 4 bases at V and 9 bases at J, with 11 bases in the middle. Germline lookup yields CDR1 SGHRS and CDR2 YFSETQ. This CDR3 is CASSPQGVEQFF. The CDR3 DNA reads TGCGCCAGCAGCCCACAGGGAGTTGAGCAGTTCTTC.

The gene calls are TRBV15 and TRBJ2-1; perhaps TRBD2 as D (7 bases). V gave up 0 bases and J gave up 10 bases, with 16 bases separating them. The CDR3 sequence is 15 residues long. CDR1 and CDR2 from the germline V gene are LNHNV and YYDKDF (reference sequence). CDR3 DNA: TGTGCCACCAGCAGAGACTGGGGGGGGGCCGGGGAGCAGTTCTTC. It codes for CATSRDWGGAGEQFF.